The clone carrying this T cell receptor beta chain was found once. V lost 5 bases, J lost 7 bases, and 12 bases lay in between. The CDR3 runs 14 residues. Per germline, CDR1 SGHTA and CDR2 FQGTGA. This entry belongs to a study of blood T cell repertoires in COVID-19. Study background: Collection of acute and convalescent COVID-19 samples took place in the United States, Italy and Spain.

In the original workflow: Amplification with reference gene primers provided the estimates of nucleated cell counts. Clones were read by immunoSEQ multiplex PCR, and TCRdb kept only the in-frame ones, dropping some. V and J calls and clone size are as listed in that table; D and trimming were resolved from the DNA. The sample has some 200,000 clones, around 87% seen once. Material: peripheral blood. V is TRBV7-3 and J is TRBJ1-6, with no clear D. The TCR sequence derives from a woman under 30 who had recovered from COVID-19. CDR3 residues: CASSLGRGNSPLHF. The CDR3 DNA reads TGTGCCAGCAGCCTCGGCAGAGGGAATTCACCCCTCCACTTT. The variable domain in full, completed from reference TRBV7-3 and TRBJ1-6, reads GAGVSQTPSNKVTEKGKYVELRCDPISGHTALYWYRQSLGQGPEFLIYFQGTGAADDSGLPNDRFFAVRPEGSVSTLKIQRTERGDSAVYLCASSLGRGNSPLHFGNGTRLTVT.